A selection of T cell receptor beta chains follows, all from one sample in a study of blood T cells in healthy people across ages. One entry per CDR3 protein, called by TCRdb with MiXCR from the 5' RACE reads. The data contain more than 800,000 distinct CDR3 sequences, 45% of them seen just once; the ten biggest clones take up about 20%. Sequenced input: blood. These TCRs come from a woman in her sixties in good health. CDR3s leave out the opening cysteine and the closing phenylalanine or tryptophan. Each record gives: J gene, V gene, CDR3 protein.

J gene: TRBJ2-4
V gene: TRBV2
CDR3 protein: ASSENQREVSLAKNIQY

J gene: NA
V gene: TRBV13
CDR3 protein: ASSWRRLAGGHEQY

J gene: TRBJ2-7
V gene: TRBV7-2
CDR3 protein: ASSLLAGGAAYEQY

J gene: TRBJ1-1
V gene: TRBV5-1
CDR3 protein: ASSRPGTENTEAF

J gene: TRBJ2-6
V gene: TRBV3-1
CDR3 protein: ASSQDFFWTAISGANVLT

J gene: TRBJ1-2
V gene: TRBV5-1
CDR3 protein: ASSLMGDARFYGYT

J gene: TRBJ2-7
V gene: TRBV6-7
CDR3 protein: ASSPQPSGPHISYEQY

J gene: TRBJ2-7
V gene: TRBV20-1
CDR3 protein: SARSSDSYEQY

J gene: TRBJ1-6
V gene: TRBV7-3
CDR3 protein: ASSFEIGSPLH

J gene: NA
V gene: TRBV28
CDR3 protein: AGSPFELRESKNIQY

J gene: TRBJ1-6
V gene: TRBV20-1
CDR3 protein: SARGLSNSPLH

J gene: TRBJ1-1
V gene: TRBV12-3/TRBV12-4
CDR3 protein: ASSTAGNEAF

J gene: TRBJ2-6
V gene: TRBV20-1
CDR3 protein: SASQGPSGANVLT

J gene: TRBJ2-5
V gene: TRBV7-9
CDR3 protein: ASSSTSGRKGETQY

J gene: TRBJ2-5
V gene: TRBV29-1
CDR3 protein: SVGRGQFEETQY

J gene: TRBJ2-7
V gene: TRBV7-9
CDR3 protein: ASSSQRQIFGPPYEQY

J gene: TRBJ2-3
V gene: TRBV20-1
CDR3 protein: SASSTSPKDTQY

J gene: TRBJ1-2
V gene: TRBV2
CDR3 protein: ASSENSPYGYT

J gene: NA
V gene: TRBV6-5
CDR3 protein: ASSDTAAYEQY

J gene: TRBJ2-2
V gene: TRBV12-3/TRBV12-4
CDR3 protein: ASSSQVTDTGELF

J gene: TRBJ2-5
V gene: TRBV27
CDR3 protein: ASSRAGGETQY

J gene: TRBJ2-5
V gene: TRBV2
CDR3 protein: ASRAGRGPETQY

J gene: TRBJ2-1
V gene: TRBV2
CDR3 protein: ASSEASGRATNEQF

J gene: TRBJ2-5
V gene: TRBV20-1
CDR3 protein: SAEAGTTRETQY

J gene: TRBJ2-3
V gene: TRBV20-1
CDR3 protein: SARDARTTDTQY

J gene: TRBJ2-7
V gene: TRBV5-5
CDR3 protein: ASSLAGRSSYEQY

J gene: NA
V gene: TRBV4-1
CDR3 protein: ASSQDRGGPRNEQY

J gene: NA
V gene: TRBV27
CDR3 protein: ANSSSALTFEQY

J gene: TRBJ1-6
V gene: TRBV6-6
CDR3 protein: ASRSYNSPLH

J gene: TRBJ2-6
V gene: TRBV7-9
CDR3 protein: ASSLAPSETPRANVLT

J gene: TRBJ1-1
V gene: TRBV7-9
CDR3 protein: ASTSGTGDGQAF

J gene: TRBJ2-7
V gene: TRBV10-3
CDR3 protein: AITGTSGVHEQY

J gene: TRBJ2-1
V gene: TRBV9
CDR3 protein: ASSGGLPDEQF

J gene: TRBJ2-3
V gene: TRBV4-2
CDR3 protein: ASSQDPKIGTDTQY

J gene: TRBJ2-1
V gene: TRBV28
CDR3 protein: ASSFPTAGASSYNEQF

J gene: TRBJ2-3
V gene: TRBV2
CDR3 protein: ASSEARTGTDTQY

J gene: TRBJ1-5
V gene: TRBV20-1
CDR3 protein: SARGEGLGDQPQH